A selection of T cell receptor beta chains follows, all from one sample in a study of T cell responses to AZD1222 COVID-19 vaccine. This table comes from immunoSEQ multiplex PCR, and its TCRdb copy is limited to in-frame clones, with some not included. The repertoire holds 250,000 to 300,000 clones, with 90% to 95% as singletons. The sequencing here drew on peripheral blood, taken 28 days after the second AZD1222 dose. The receptors were sampled from an adult who received the AZD1222 COVID-19 vaccine. Each CDR3 is given with its conserved first and last residue. Fields, in order: clone size, J gene, V gene, D gene, CDR3 protein, CDR3 DNA. A D gene is named only where the DNA matches it firmly. Clone size appears in some rows only: once, few, many, or a class for an expanded clone.

>.|TRBJ1-5|TRBV5-1|.
CASSPGPNSNQPQHF
TGCGCCAGCAGCCCCGGGCCCAATAGCAATCAGCCCCAGCATTTT
>.|TRBJ1-5|TRBV6-5|.
CASSYSGTDNQPQHF
TGTGCCAGCAGTTACTCCGGGACCGATAATCAGCCCCAGCATTTT
>.|TRBJ1-2|TRBV28|TRBD1
CAGLNRTGGDGYTF
TGTGCCGGGCTAAATCGGACAGGGGGCGACGGCTACACCTTC
>.|TRBJ2-7|TRBV27|TRBD2
CASSFRTSGRGEQYF
TGTGCCAGCAGTTTTCGGACTAGCGGGAGAGGGGAGCAGTACTTC
>.|TRBJ2-7|TRBV3-1/TRBV3-2|.
CASSQDLWVSEQYF
TGTGCCAGCAGCCAAGATCTGTGGGTTTCCGAGCAGTACTTC
>.|TRBJ2-7|TRBV15|.
CATSPLGGTYSSYEQYF
TGTGCCACCAGCCCCTTAGGAGGTACTTACAGCTCCTACGAGCAGTACTTC
>.|TRBJ1-5|TRBV2|TRBD1
CASSEQGAQQPQHF
TGTGCCAGCAGTGAACAGGGGGCTCAACAGCCCCAGCATTTT
>.|TRBJ2-7|TRBV3-1/TRBV3-2|.
CASSQDFSGYEQYF
TGTGCCAGCAGCCAAGATTTCAGTGGCTACGAGCAGTACTTC
>.|TRBJ1-5|TRBV29-1|TRBD1
CSVTGTGMNQPQHF
TGCAGCGTAACAGGGACAGGGATGAATCAGCCCCAGCATTTT
>.|TRBJ2-1|TRBV4-2|TRBD2
CASSQPNSGITENEQFF
TGTGCCAGCAGCCAACCTAATAGCGGGATAACAGAGAATGAGCAGTTCTTC
>.|TRBJ1-2|TRBV28|.
CASSLRGADGYTF
TGTGCCAGCAGTTTGAGGGGGGCGGATGGCTACACCTTC
>.|TRBJ1-2|TRBV5-4|TRBD1
CASSADRQVHYGYTF
TGTGCCAGCAGTGCGGACAGGCAAGTTCACTATGGCTACACCTTC
>.|TRBJ2-7|TRBV2|TRBD2
CASLAGGPVEQYF
TGTGCCAGCTTAGCGGGGGGGCCGGTCGAGCAGTACTTC
>.|TRBJ1-5|TRBV28|.
CATADPTGGLGSNQPQHF
TGTGCCACCGCCGACCCCACGGGGGGCTTGGGGAGCAATCAGCCCCAGCATTTT
>once|TRBJ1-6|TRBV28|.
CASSPRDFRRNSPLHF
TGTGCCAGCAGTCCCCGGGACTTCAGGCGTAATTCACCCCTCCACTTT
>.|TRBJ1-1|TRBV6-2/TRBV6-3|.
CASSYRGYMNTEAFF
TGTGCCAGCAGTTACAGGGGGTACATGAACACTGAAGCTTTCTTT
>.|TRBJ1-2|TRBV2|.
CASSESQGLNGYTF
TGTGCCAGCAGTGAAAGCCAGGGGCTAAATGGCTACACCTTC
>.|TRBJ1-5|TRBV3-1/TRBV3-2|.
CASSQTALFNQPQHF
TGTGCCAGCAGCCAAACAGCCCTTTTCAATCAGCCCCAGCATTTT
>.|TRBJ2-2|TRBV15|.
CATSRALGSGELFF
TGTGCCACCAGCAGAGCTCTGGGGTCCGGGGAGCTGTTTTTT
>.|TRBJ2-7|TRBV28|.
CASSLSSYEQYF
TGTGCCAGCAGTTTATCCAGCTACGAGCAGTACTTC
>.|TRBJ2-7|TRBV15|.
CATSAKPGYYYEQYF
TGTGCCACCAGCGCGAAGCCGGGCTACTACTACGAGCAGTACTTC
>.|TRBJ2-1|TRBV3-1/TRBV3-2|.
CASSSGIQGNEQFF
TGTGCCAGCAGCTCGGGGATTCAGGGCAATGAGCAGTTCTTC
>.|TRBJ2-1|TRBV2|.
CASSVYISSYNEQFF
TGTGCCAGCAGTGTCTATATTAGCTCCTACAATGAGCAGTTCTTC
>.|TRBJ2-5|TRBV5-1|.
CASSPGDGPGAQYF
TGCGCCAGCAGCCCCGGGGACGGGCCCGGGGCCCAGTACTTC
>.|TRBJ2-7|TRBV28|.
CASSWGGYEQYF
TGTGCCAGCAGTTGGGGTGGATACGAGCAGTACTTC
>.|TRBJ2-7|TRBV19|.
CATAVDSYEQYF
TGTGCCACCGCGGTGGACTCCTACGAGCAGTACTTC
>.|TRBJ2-2|TRBV27|.
CASNGELFF
TGTGCCAGCAACGGGGAGCTGTTTTTT
>.|TRBJ2-2|TRBV4-1|.
CASSQGGTYTGELFF
TGCGCCAGCAGCCAAGGCGGGACCTACACCGGGGAGCTGTTTTTT
>.|TRBJ2-7|TRBV29-1|TRBD1
CSVEAPNRGDYEQYF
TGCAGCGTTGAAGCCCCCAACAGGGGAGACTACGAGCAGTACTTC
>.|TRBJ2-1|TRBV4-2|TRBD2
CASTGTSGYNEQFF
TGTGCCAGCACTGGGACTAGCGGATACAATGAGCAGTTCTTC
>.|TRBJ1-3|TRBV11-2|.
CASSLEVTGNTIYF
TGTGCCAGCAGCCTCGAGGTGACTGGAAACACCATATATTTT
>.|TRBJ2-2|TRBV4-2|TRBD1
CASSSRTGGGELFF
TGTGCCAGCAGCTCCCGAACAGGGGGCGGGGAGCTGTTTTTT
>once|TRBJ2-2|TRBV4-2|.
CASSRQRGELFF
TGTGCCAGCAGCCGCCAGCGGGGGGAGCTGTTTTTT
>.|TRBJ2-3|TRBV5-1|.
CASSLGDSLRHTQYF
TGCGCCAGCAGCTTGGGGGACTCCCTGAGACATACGCAGTATTTT
>.|TRBJ1-1|TRBV6-4|.
CASRVAGNTEAFF
TGTGCCAGCAGGGTAGCAGGGAACACTGAAGCTTTCTTT
>.|TRBJ1-4|TRBV10-3|.
CAISGSTGITIEKLFF
TGTGCCATCAGTGGATCCACAGGGATAACTATCGAAAAACTGTTTTTT
>.|TRBJ2-7|TRBV4-3|TRBD2
CASSLNWGGTYEQYF
TGCGCCAGCAGCCTTAACTGGGGGGGGACCTACGAGCAGTACTTC
>.|TRBJ1-1|TRBV10-1|.
CASSESPGTEAFF
TGCGCCAGCAGTGAGTCTCCGGGGACTGAAGCTTTCTTT
>.|TRBJ2-2|TRBV6-2/TRBV6-3|TRBD1
CASSPRDRSGELFF
TGTGCCAGCAGTCCCCGGGACAGGTCCGGGGAGCTGTTTTTT
>.|TRBJ1-2|TRBV28|TRBD1
CASSEHTGGQYGYTF
TGTGCCAGCAGCGAACATACAGGGGGCCAATATGGCTACACCTTC
>.|TRBJ2-7|TRBV7-9|.
CASSRRAVSYEQYF
TGTGCCAGCAGCCGTCGGGCCGTTTCCTACGAGCAGTACTTC
>.|TRBJ2-3|TRBV11-2|.
CASSSRTKSTDTQYF
TGTGCCAGCAGCTCTAGGACAAAGAGCACAGATACGCAGTATTTT
>once|TRBJ1-6|TRBV28|.
CASSLGQGRQSPLHF
TGTGCCAGCAGCCTTGGGCAGGGGCGGCAATCACCCCTCCACTTT
>few|TRBJ1-3|TRBV19|.
CASLPPPGNTIYF
TGTGCCAGCTTACCCCCGCCTGGAAACACCATATATTTT
>.|TRBJ2-1|TRBV5-1|.
CASSFGQPIYNEQFF
TGCGCCAGCAGCTTTGGGCAGCCCATCTACAATGAGCAGTTCTTC
>.|TRBJ1-3|TRBV27|.
CASSSTGTGNTIYF
TGTGCCAGCAGCTCAACAGGGACCGGAAACACCATATATTTT
>.|TRBJ2-3|TRBV29-1|TRBD2
CSVTSGRGADTQYF
TGCAGCGTGACTAGCGGGAGAGGGGCAGATACGCAGTATTTT